A selection of T cell receptor beta chains follows, all from one sample in a study of vaccination and CD4 T cells after COVID-19. Each CDR3 protein is one row after TCRdb ran MiXCR on the PCR reads. The sample has around 18,000 distinct CDR3 sequences; around 52% are singletons. Their target antigens are unknown. Sequenced: CD4+ T cells from blood, cultured in vitro. These receptors were collected from a human donor who had recovered from COVID-19. Both conserved end residues are part of each CDR3. Each record gives: CDR3 protein, CDR3 DNA, J gene, V gene, clone size, D gene. A D gene is named only where the DNA matches it firmly. Clone size is shown for a subset of rows, as once, few, many or a class of expanded clone.

CASFGHSNQPQHF	TGCGCCAGCTTTGGACACAGCAATCAGCCCCAGCATTTT	TRBJ1-5	TRBV5-1	NA	NA
CASSAVAGEWTGELFF	TGTGCCAGCAGCGCCGTAGCGGGAGAATGGACCGGGGAGCTGTTTTTT	TRBJ2-2	TRBV9	NA	TRBD2
CASNDYPGELFF	TGTGCCAGCAATGACTATCCCGGGGAGCTGTTTTTT	TRBJ2-2	TRBV6-1	NA	NA
CSVASGTAHYTF	TGCAGCGTTGCTTCCGGGACAGCCCACTACACCTTC	TRBJ1-2	TRBV29-1	NA	TRBD1
CSAPQSYTDNEQFF	TGCAGTGCCCCCCAGTCATATACCGACAATGAGCAGTTCTTC	TRBJ2-1	TRBV20-1	NA	NA
CASSEGGATYNEQFF	TGTGCCAGCAGTGAGGGGGGGGCTACCTACAATGAGCAGTTCTTC	TRBJ2-1	TRBV2	NA	NA
CASMTGQRGYTF	TGTGCCAGCATGACAGGTCAGAGGGGCTACACCTTC	TRBJ1-2	TRBV12-3/TRBV12-4	NA	NA
CASSLSQGNYGYTF	TGTGCCAGCAGCTTATCCCAGGGCAATTATGGCTACACCTTC	TRBJ1-2	TRBV11-2	NA	NA
CASSAKTGTGPRSETQYF	TGTGCCAGCAGTGCCAAAACCGGGACAGGTCCCCGATCGGAGACCCAGTACTTC	TRBJ2-5	TRBV6-1	NA	TRBD1
CSARGEFRETQYF	TGCAGTGCTAGAGGGGAATTTCGGGAGACCCAGTACTTC	TRBJ2-5	TRBV20-1	NA	NA
CASSRMVSTEAFF	TGTGCCAGCAGCCGAATGGTGAGCACTGAAGCTTTCTTT	TRBJ1-1	TRBV7-2	NA	NA
CASSTGSAEQYF	TGTGCCAGCTCAACAGGGAGCGCCGAGCAGTACTTC	TRBJ2-7	TRBV18	NA	NA
CTSSHPKRVPSGRWDTGELFF	TGCACCAGCAGCCATCCCAAGCGGGTTCCTAGCGGGAGGTGGGACACCGGGGAGCTGTTTTTT	TRBJ2-2	TRBV1	NA	NA
CASSFSGGYSGNTIYF	TGTGCCAGCAGCTTTTCGGGCGGCTACTCTGGAAACACCATATATTTT	TRBJ1-3	TRBV7-2	NA	NA
CASSVANEQFF	TGTGCCAGCAGTGTTGCGAATGAGCAGTTCTTC	TRBJ2-1	TRBV2	once	NA
CSARRGMNSPLHF	TGCAGTGCAAGAAGGGGGATGAATTCACCCCTCCACTTT	TRBJ1-6	TRBV20-1	few	NA
CASSKGVNQPQHF	TGTGCCAGCTCGAAAGGGGTCAATCAGCCCCAGCATTTT	TRBJ1-5	TRBV27	few	NA
CSASPYSRASETQYF	TGCAGTGCTAGCCCCTATTCAAGGGCCTCCGAGACCCAGTACTTC	TRBJ2-5	TRBV20-1	NA	NA
CASSSTGGVNTGELFF	TGTGCCAGCAGCTCTACGGGGGGGGTAAACACCGGGGAGCTGTTTTTT	TRBJ2-2	TRBV7-3	NA	TRBD2
CASSLGGGSNGYTF	TGTGCCAGCAGCTTAGGCGGGGGCTCCAATGGCTACACCTTC	TRBJ1-2	TRBV7-3	NA	NA
CATSLPLRVSEQYF	TGTGCCACCAGCCTACCCTTAAGGGTGAGCGAGCAGTACTTC	TRBJ2-7	TRBV15	NA	NA
CASSPLLPSGGYTF	TGTGCCAGCAGTCCCCTCTTACCTTCGGGGGGCTACACCTTC	TRBJ1-2	TRBV27	NA	NA
CASSQGRGGLLPNSPLHF	TGCGCCAGCAGCCAAGGAAGGGGGGGACTACTTCCAAATTCACCCCTCCACTTT	TRBJ1-6	TRBV4-1	NA	NA
CASRLGSEVSTEAFF	TGTGCCAGCAGGCTGGGTTCTGAGGTCAGCACTGAAGCTTTCTTT	TRBJ1-1	TRBV12-3/TRBV12-4	NA	NA
CASSPLQGGPYGYTF	TGTGCCAGCAGCCCCCTCCAGGGCGGGCCATATGGCTACACCTTC	TRBJ1-2	TRBV7-2	NA	NA
CASSYEGGGTGELFF	TGTGCCAGCAGTTACGAGGGCGGGGGCACCGGGGAGCTGTTTTTT	TRBJ2-2	TRBV6-5	NA	TRBD2
CASSYSTPATNEKLFF	TGTGCCAGCAGTTACTCGACCCCCGCAACTAATGAAAAACTGTTTTTT	TRBJ1-4	TRBV6-5	few	NA
CASSSRAAYGYTF	TGTGCCAGTAGTAGTCGAGCAGCTTATGGCTACACCTTC	TRBJ1-2	TRBV19	NA	NA
CAAWGGSGYTF	TGTGCCGCCTGGGGGGGATCCGGCTACACCTTC	TRBJ1-2	TRBV6-1	NA	NA
CATSDRTGVNEQYF	TGTGCCACCAGTGACCGGACAGGGGTAAACGAGCAGTACTTC	TRBJ2-7	TRBV24-1	few	TRBD1
CATSGMDSYEQYF	TGTGCCACCAGTGGTATGGACTCCTACGAGCAGTACTTC	TRBJ2-7	TRBV24-1	NA	NA
CASSFRVTGELFF	TGTGCCAGCAGTTTTCGGGTGACCGGGGAGCTGTTTTTT	TRBJ2-2	TRBV28	few	NA